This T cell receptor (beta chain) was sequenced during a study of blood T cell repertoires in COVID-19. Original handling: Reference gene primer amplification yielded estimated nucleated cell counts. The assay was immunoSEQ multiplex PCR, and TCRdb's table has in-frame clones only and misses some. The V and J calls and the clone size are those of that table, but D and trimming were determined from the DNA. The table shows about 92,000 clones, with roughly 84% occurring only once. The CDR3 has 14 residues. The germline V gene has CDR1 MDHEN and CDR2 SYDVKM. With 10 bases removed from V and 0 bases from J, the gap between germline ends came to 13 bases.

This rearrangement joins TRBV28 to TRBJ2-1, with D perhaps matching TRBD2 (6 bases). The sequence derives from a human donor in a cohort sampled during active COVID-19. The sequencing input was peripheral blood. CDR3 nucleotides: TGTGCCACTGGCGGGGTTAGCTCCTACAATGAGCAGTTCTTC. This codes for CATGGVSSYNEQFF.